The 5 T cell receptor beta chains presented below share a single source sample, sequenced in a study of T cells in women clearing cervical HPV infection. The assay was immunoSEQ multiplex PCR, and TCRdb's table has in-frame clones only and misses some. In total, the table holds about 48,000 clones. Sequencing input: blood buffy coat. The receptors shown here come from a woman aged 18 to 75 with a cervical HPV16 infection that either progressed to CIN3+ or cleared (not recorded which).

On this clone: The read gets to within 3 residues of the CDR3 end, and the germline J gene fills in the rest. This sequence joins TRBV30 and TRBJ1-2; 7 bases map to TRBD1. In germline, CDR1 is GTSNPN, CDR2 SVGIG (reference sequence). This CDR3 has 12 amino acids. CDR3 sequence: CAWREGARGYTF. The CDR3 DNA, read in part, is TGTGCCTGGAGGGAGGGGGCGAGAGGC.

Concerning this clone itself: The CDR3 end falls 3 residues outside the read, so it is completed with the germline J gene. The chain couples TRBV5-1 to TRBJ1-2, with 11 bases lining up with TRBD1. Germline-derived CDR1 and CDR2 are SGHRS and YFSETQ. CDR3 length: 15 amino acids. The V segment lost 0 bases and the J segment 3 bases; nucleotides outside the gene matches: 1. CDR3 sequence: CASSLGDRGDYGYTF. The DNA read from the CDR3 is TGCGCCAGCAGCTTGGGGGACAGGGGGGACTATGGC.

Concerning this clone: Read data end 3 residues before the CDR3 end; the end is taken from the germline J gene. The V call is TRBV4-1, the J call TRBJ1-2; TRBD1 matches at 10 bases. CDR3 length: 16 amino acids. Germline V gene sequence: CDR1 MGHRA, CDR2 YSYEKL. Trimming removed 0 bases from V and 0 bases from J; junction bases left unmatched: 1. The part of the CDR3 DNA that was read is TGCGCCAGCAGCCAAGACGGACAGGGGGCTAACTATGGC. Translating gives CASSQDGQGANYG. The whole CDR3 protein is CASSQDGQGANYGYTF.

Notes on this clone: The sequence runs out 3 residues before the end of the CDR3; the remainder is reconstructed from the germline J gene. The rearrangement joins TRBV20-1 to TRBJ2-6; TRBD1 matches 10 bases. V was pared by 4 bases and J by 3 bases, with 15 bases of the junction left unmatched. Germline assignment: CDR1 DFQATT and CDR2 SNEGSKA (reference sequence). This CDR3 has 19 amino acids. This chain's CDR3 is CSAKLPDRGVFFGANVLTF. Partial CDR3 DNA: TGCAGTGCTAAGCTCCCGGACAGGGGGGTTTTTTTTGGGGCCAACGTC.

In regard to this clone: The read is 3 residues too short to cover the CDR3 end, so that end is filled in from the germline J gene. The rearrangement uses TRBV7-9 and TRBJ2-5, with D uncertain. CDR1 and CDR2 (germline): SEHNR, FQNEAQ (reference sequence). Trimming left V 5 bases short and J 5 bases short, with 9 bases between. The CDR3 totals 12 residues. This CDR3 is CASSARRETQYF. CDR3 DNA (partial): TGTGCCAGCAGCGCTCGAAGGGAGACC.